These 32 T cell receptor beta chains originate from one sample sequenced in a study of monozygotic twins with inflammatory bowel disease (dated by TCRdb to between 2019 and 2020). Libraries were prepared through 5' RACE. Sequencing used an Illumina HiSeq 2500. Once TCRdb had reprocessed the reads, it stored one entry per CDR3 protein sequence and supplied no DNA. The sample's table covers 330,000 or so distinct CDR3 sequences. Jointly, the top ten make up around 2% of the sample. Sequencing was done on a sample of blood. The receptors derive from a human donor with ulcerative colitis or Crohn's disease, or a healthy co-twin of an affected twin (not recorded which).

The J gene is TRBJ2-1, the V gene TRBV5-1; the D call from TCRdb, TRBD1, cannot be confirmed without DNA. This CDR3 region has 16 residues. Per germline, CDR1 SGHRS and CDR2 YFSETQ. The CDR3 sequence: CASSFLGQSSYNEQFF.

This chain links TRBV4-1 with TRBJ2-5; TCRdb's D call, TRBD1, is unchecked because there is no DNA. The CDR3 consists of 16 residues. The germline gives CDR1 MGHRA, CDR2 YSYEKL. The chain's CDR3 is CVSSQEVLGAAKIPYF.

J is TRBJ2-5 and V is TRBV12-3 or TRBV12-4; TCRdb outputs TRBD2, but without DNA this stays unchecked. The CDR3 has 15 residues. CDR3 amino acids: CASSARTSGQETQYF.

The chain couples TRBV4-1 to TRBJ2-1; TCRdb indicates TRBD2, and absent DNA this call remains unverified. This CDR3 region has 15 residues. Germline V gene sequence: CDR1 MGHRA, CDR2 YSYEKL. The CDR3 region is CASSRLRGLNNEQFF.

The CDR3 sequence: CASSGIYNEQFF. The genes are TRBV18 and TRBJ2-1. The CDR3 covers 12 residues. CDR1 and CDR2 from the germline V gene are KGHSH and LQKENI.

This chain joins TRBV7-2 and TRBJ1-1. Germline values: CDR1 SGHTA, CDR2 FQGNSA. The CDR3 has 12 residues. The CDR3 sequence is CASSYANTEAFF.

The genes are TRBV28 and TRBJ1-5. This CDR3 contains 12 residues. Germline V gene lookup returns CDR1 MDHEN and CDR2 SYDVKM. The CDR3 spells CASSIKNQPQHF.

The CDR3 spells CASSFGGMRETQYF. The chain joins TRBV13 to TRBJ2-5. Germline loops: CDR1 PRHDT, CDR2 FYEKMQ (reference sequence). This CDR3 has 14 residues. Based on the CDR3 plus reference TRBV13 and TRBJ2-5, the full variable domain is AAGVIQSPRHLIKEKRETATLKCYPIPRHDTVYWYQQGPGQDPQFLISFYEKMQSDKGSIPDRFSAQQFSDYHSELNMSSLELGDSALYFCASSFGGMRETQYFGPGTRLLVL.

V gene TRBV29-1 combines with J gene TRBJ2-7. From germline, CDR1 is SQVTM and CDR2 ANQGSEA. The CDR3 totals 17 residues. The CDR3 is CSVDYGSSRGLSYEQYF.

Here the CDR3 reads CASSLAFSDNRDYEKLFF. This chain uses TRBV7-2 with TRBJ1-4; TCRdb's D call, TRBD1, is unchecked because there is no DNA. Germline values: CDR1 SGHTA, CDR2 FQGNSA. This CDR3 contains 18 residues.

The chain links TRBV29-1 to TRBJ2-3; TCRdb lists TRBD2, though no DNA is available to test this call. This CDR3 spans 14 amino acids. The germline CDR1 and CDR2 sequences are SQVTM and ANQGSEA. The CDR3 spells CSAPAGGGTDTQYF.

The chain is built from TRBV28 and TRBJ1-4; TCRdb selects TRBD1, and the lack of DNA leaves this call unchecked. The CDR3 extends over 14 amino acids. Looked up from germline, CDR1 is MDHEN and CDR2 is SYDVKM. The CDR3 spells CASCRGTPNEKLFF.

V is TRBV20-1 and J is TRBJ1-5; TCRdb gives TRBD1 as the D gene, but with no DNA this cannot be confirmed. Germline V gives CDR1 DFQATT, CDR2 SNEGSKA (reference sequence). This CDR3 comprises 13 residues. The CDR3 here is CSARDREPEPQHF.

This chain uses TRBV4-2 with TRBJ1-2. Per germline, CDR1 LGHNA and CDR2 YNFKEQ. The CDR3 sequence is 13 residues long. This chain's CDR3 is CASSQPSKQGYTF.

This CDR3 is CARRDRGSGDTGELFF. The chain is built from TRBV30 and TRBJ2-2; TCRdb names TRBD1, which stays unverified in the absence of DNA. The CDR3 runs to 16 residues. Germline V CDR1 and CDR2: GTSNPN, SVGIG (reference sequence).

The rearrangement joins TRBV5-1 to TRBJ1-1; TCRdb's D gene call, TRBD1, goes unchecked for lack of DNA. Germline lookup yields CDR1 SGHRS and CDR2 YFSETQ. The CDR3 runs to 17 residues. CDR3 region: CASSEGTANRPNTEAFF. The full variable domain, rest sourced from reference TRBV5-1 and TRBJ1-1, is KAGVTQTPRYLIKTRGQQVTLSCSPISGHRSVSWYQQTPGQGLQFLFEYFSETQRNKGNFPGRFSGRQFSNSRSEMNVSTLELGDSALYLCASSEGTANRPNTEAFFGQGTRLTVV.

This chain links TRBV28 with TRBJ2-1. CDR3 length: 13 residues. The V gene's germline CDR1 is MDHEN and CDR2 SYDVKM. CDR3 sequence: CASSRRSNNEQFF.

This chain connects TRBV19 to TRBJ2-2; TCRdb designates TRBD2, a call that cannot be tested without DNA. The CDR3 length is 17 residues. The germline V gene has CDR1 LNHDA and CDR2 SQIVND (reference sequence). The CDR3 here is CASSPSGGRAGTGELFF.

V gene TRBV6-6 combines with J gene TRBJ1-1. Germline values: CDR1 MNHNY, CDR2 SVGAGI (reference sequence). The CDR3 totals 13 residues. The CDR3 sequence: CASRFGVNTEAFF.

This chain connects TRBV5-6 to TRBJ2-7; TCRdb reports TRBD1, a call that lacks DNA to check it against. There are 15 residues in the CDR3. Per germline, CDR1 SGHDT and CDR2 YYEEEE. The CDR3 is CASSFARGWSYEQYF.

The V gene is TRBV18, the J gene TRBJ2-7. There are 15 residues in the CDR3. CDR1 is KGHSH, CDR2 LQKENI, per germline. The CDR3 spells CASSPVLAGSHEQYF.

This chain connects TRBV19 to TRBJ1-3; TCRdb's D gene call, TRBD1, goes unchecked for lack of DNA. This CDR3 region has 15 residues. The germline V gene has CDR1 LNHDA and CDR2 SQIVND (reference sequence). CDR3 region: CASRASRGGLNTIYF.

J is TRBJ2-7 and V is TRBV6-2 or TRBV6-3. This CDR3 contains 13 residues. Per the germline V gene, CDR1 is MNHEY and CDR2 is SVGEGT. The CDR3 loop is CASSIRRLYEQYF.

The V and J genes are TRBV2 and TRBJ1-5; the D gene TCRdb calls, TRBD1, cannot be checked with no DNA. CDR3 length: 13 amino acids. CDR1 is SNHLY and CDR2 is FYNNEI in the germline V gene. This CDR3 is CASSERGLQPQHF.

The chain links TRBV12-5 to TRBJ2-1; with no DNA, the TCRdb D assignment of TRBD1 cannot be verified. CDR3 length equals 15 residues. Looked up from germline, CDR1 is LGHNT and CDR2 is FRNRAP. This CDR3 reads CASGLPQGLGNEQFF.

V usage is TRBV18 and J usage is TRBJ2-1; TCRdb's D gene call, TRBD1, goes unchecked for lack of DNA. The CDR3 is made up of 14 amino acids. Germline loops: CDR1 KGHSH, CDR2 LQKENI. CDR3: CASSWGQSSDEQFF.

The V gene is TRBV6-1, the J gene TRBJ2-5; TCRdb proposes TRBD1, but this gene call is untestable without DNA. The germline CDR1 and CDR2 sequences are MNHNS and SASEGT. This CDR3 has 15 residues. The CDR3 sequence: CASRLMGNPGETQYF.

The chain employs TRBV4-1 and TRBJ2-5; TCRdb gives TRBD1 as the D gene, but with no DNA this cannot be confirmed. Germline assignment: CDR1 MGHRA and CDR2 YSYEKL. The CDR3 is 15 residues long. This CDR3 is CASSQEGTVQETQYF.

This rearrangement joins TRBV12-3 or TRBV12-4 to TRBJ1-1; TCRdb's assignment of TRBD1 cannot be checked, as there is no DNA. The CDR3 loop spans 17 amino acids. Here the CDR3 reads CASSRDRGDLMNTEAFF.

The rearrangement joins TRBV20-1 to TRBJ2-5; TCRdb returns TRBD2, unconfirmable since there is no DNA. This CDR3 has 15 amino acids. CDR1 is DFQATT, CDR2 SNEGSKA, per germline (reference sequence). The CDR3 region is CSARGRREVQETQYF.

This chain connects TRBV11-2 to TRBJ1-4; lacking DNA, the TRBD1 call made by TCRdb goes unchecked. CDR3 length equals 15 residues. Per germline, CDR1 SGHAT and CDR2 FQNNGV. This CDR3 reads CASSPGGGVKEKLFF. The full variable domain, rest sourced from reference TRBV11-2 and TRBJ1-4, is EAGVAQSPRYKIIEKRQSVAFWCNPISGHATLYWYQQILGQGPKLLIQFQNNGVVDDSQLPKDRFSAERLKGVDSTLKIQPAKLEDSAVYLCASSPGGGVKEKLFFGSGTQLSVL.

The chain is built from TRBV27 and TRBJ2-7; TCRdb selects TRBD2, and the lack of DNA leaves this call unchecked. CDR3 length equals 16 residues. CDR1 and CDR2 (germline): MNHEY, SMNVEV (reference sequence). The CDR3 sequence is CASSAQTSGSFYEQYF.